The 9 T cell receptor beta chains reported below all come from one sample, sequenced in a study of cytomegalovirus exposure and HLA in healthy donors. PCR used 60 Vbeta primers and 13 Jbeta primers. Sequencing was performed with immunoSEQ multiplex PCR; in TCRdb, only in-frame clones are kept and a portion is missing. This sample has about 150,000 clones, with over 70% found just once. The sample consisted of PBMCs. Receptors originate from a middle-aged woman in good health and CMV-seronegative.

The CDR3 sequence: CASSLGGGMDTQYF. CDR3 DNA: TGCGCCAGCAGCCTCGGGGGAGGGATGGATACGCAGTATTTT. The chain carries TRBV5-1 and TRBJ2-3, with 7 bases identical to TRBD2. This CDR3 is 14 amino acids long. The V and J ends lost 4 bases and 6 bases, in that order; junction bases with no gene match: 8. The germline V gene encodes CDR1 SGHRS and CDR2 YFSETQ.

The V gene is TRBV6-1, the J gene TRBJ1-3; tentative D call: TRBD1 (6 bases). Germline CDR1 and CDR2: MNHNS and SASEGT. CDR3 length: 18 amino acids. V gave up 4 bases and J gave up 0 bases, with 19 bases separating them. The CDR3 DNA reads as TGTGCCAGCAGTGGCGTAACAGGGACCTCTGTCTCTGGAAACACCATATATTTT. Protein sequence: CASSGVTGTSVSGNTIYF.

This clone was detected only a few times. The J gene is TRBJ1-5, the V gene TRBV27, with TRBD1 matching over 7 bases. Per germline, CDR1 MNHEY and CDR2 SMNVEV (reference sequence). The CDR3 runs 15 residues. Trimming at V came to 2 bases and at J to 1 base, leaving 2 bases not matched to a gene. This chain's CDR3 is CASSLEGASNQPQHF. The CDR3 region has the DNA TGTGCCAGCAGTTTAGAGGGGGCAAGCAATCAGCCCCAGCATTTT.

This chain links TRBV6-5 with TRBJ2-4, with D possibly being TRBD2 (6 bases). The V end was cut by 2 bases, the J end by 9 bases, with 11 bases between. Per germline, CDR1 MNHEY and CDR2 SVGAGI. The CDR3 is 13 amino acids. Written as DNA, the CDR3 is TGTGCCAGCAGTTACACCCAAGCGGGCATTCAGTACTTC. Protein product: CASSYTQAGIQYF.

CDR3 residues: CASSLDRGGREQFF. Here the CDR3 DNA reads TGTGCCAGCAGCCTAGATCGTGGGGGGAGGGAGCAGTTCTTC. The genes are TRBV7-2 and TRBJ2-1; D may be TRBD2 (6 bases). The V end was cut by 5 bases, the J end by 10 bases, with 18 bases between. CDR1 and CDR2 (germline): SGHTA, FQGNSA. This CDR3 is built from 14 residues.

V and J are TRBV19 and TRBJ2-7; TRBD2 agrees at 9 bases. From germline, CDR1 is LNHDA and CDR2 SQIVND (reference sequence). V dropped 1 base and J dropped 6; count of bases not matched to a gene: 7. There are 15 residues in the CDR3. DNA for the CDR3: TGTGCCAGTAGTATAGTTCGGCTAGCGGGAAGCGAGCAGTACTTC. Amino acid sequence: CASSIVRLAGSEQYF.

The chain carries TRBV13 and TRBJ2-2; a weak D match, TRBD1 (5 bases). The V end was cut by 5 bases, the J end by 2 bases, with 12 bases between. Per the germline V gene, CDR1 is PRHDT and CDR2 is FYEKMQ (reference sequence). The CDR3 extends over 15 amino acids. CDR3 DNA: TGTGCCAGCAGCGGCCTCGGACAAAACACCGGGGAGCTGTTTTTT. Its translation: CASSGLGQNTGELFF.

This rearrangement joins TRBV28 to TRBJ1-5; 8 bases line up with TRBD1. J gave up 9 bases and V 5 bases, and 15 bases lay outside the gene matches. The CDR3 is made up of 16 amino acids. Germline V lookup: CDR1 MDHEN, CDR2 SYDVKM. CDR3 residues: CASSLLSGTGSGPQHF. Written as DNA, the CDR3 is TGTGCCAGCAGTCTACTTTCCGGGACAGGCTCTGGGCCCCAGCATTTT.

This clone has a handful of counts. The V and J genes are TRBV19 and TRBJ1-1; D ambiguous. Germline V gene lookup returns CDR1 LNHDA and CDR2 SQIVND (reference sequence). The CDR3 sequence is 14 residues long. Trimming cost V 1 base and J 1 base, with 7 bases left between them. CDR3 nucleotide sequence: TGTGCCAGTAGTATAGTCACCAGGAACACTGAAGCTTTCTTT. This translates into CASSIVTRNTEAFF.